This T cell receptor beta chain was found in a study of post-analysis software for immune sequencing data. Presence of unique molecular identifiers characterized the TCR beta cDNA libraries. TCRdb analysed the PCR reads with MiXCR anew, one entry per CDR3 protein. Among roughly 730,000 distinct CDR3 sequences listed, approximately 30% were seen once. The table lists this clonotype with many counts. Its antigen is not identified. Overall study findings and caveats: Normalized Chao1 diversity in multiple sclerosis patients fell significantly below that of controls. F measure grouped same-batch samples tightly together.

The receptor was isolated from a girl under 18 with multiple sclerosis. The sequencing input was blood.

CDR3 amino acids: CASSFEGSSYNSPLHF. The CDR3, as DNA: TGTGCCAGCAGTTTTGAGGGCAGCTCCTATAATTCACCCCTCCACTTT. This chain links TRBV27 with TRBJ1-6; D unclear. The germline CDR1 and CDR2 sequences are MNHEY and SMNVEV (reference sequence). The CDR3 covers 16 residues. Trimming took off 3 bases at V and 0 bases at J, with 9 bases between the two ends.